This TCR beta chain was identified in a study of blood T cells in healthy people across ages. PCR was performed a second time for 7 to 11 cycles using a sample-barcoded 5' primer and a J-beta primer mix. Using its own MiXCR run on the 5' RACE reads, TCRdb lists one record per CDR3 protein. The data hold more than 900,000 distinct CDR3 sequences, with around 25% observed a single time. V gave up 6 bases and J gave up 6 bases; unmatched junction bases: 7. CDR3 length: 14 amino acids. Germline assignment: CDR1 LNHNV and CDR2 YYDKDF (reference sequence). The sample holds a few counts of this clonotype. These records were also assigned to another study, of T cells of mothers and their children. That work adds: At about 1.5 ug per 15 ul, all of the extracted RNA went into cDNA synthesis. The TCR beta CDR3 read count exceeded 9.5 million for each mother and was some 3.1 million for each child.

Sample: blood. V usage is TRBV15 and J usage is TRBJ2-2; 7 positions match TRBD2. The TCR originated in a girl aged 2 to 9 in good health. The CDR3 DNA reads as TGTGCCACCAGAGAGGTCACTAGCGCCGGGGAGCTGTTTTTT. Translating gives CATREVTSAGELFF.